A selection of T cell receptor beta chains follows, all from one sample in a study of control samples from healthy donors and cancer patients. Using immunoSEQ multiplex PCR, the repertoire was profiled, and TCRdb retains in-frame clones only, with some absent. The sample contains some 74,000 clones, 83% of which appear only once. The specimen sequenced was blood. The receptor set was obtained from a man in his fifties or sixties in good health. Both conserved end residues are trimmed from each CDR3. Each record gives: V gene, J gene, D gene, CDR3 protein. D genes are given only for firm matches.

TRBV30	TRBJ2-5	TRBD2	AWSPGGGGETQY
TRBV19	TRBJ1-2	.	ASSIDQASSGGYT
TRBV5-4	TRBJ2-7	.	ASSSSGTASYEQY
TRBV7-8	TRBJ1-2	.	ASSLGGGTGGYT
TRBV14	TRBJ1-2	TRBD1	ASSRRGQGANYGYT
TRBV29-1	TRBJ2-6	.	SVAMDSGANVLT
TRBV6-6	TRBJ1-1	.	ASSFQKTNTEAF
TRBV14	TRBJ2-3	.	ASSQHVGTGAGDTQY
TRBV27	TRBJ1-6	.	ASSPRTDYNSPLH
TRBV7-2	TRBJ2-5	.	ASSLSGNRPETQY
TRBV3-1/TRBV3-2	TRBJ1-5	.	ASSQRTADQPQH
TRBV6-5	TRBJ2-7	TRBD2	ASSRGLAGEQY
TRBV3-1/TRBV3-2	TRBJ2-1	.	ASSQGPGSQF